These 12 T cell receptor beta chains originate from one sample sequenced in a study of T cell responses to AZD1222 COVID-19 vaccine. TCRdb keeps only in-frame clones here, not all; method: immunoSEQ multiplex PCR. The sample lists about 140,000 clones, 70% to 90% occurring once. Sequences were derived from peripheral blood, sampled on day 0 of AZD1222 vaccination. Receptor source: an adult in good health.

This clone was recorded a few times. The J gene is TRBJ2-7, the V gene TRBV5-1; TRBD2 might be the D (5 bases). V was trimmed by 2 bases and J by 1 base, leaving 13 bases between them. Germline V gene data show CDR1 as SGHRS and CDR2 as YFSETQ. The CDR3 has 15 amino acids. Here the CDR3 reads CASSFRAGASYEQYF. Written as DNA, the CDR3 is TGCGCCAGCAGCTTTCGGGCGGGCGCATCCTACGAGCAGTACTTC.

The chain is built from TRBV30 and TRBJ1-3; 9 bases are shared with TRBD1. Germline lookup yields CDR1 GTSNPN and CDR2 SVGIG (reference sequence). V was clipped by 5 bases and J by 4 bases; unmatched bases: 12. The CDR3 extends over 16 amino acids. CDR3 sequence reads: CAWEQLQGAGGNTIYF. The CDR3 DNA follows: TGTGCCTGGGAACAGCTACAGGGGGCTGGAGGAAACACCATATATTTT.

The genes are TRBV13 and TRBJ2-7, with D hard to call. Trimming left V 0 bases short and J 7 bases short, with 13 bases between. In germline, CDR1 is PRHDT, CDR2 FYEKMQ (reference sequence). The CDR3 is made up of 14 amino acids. The CDR3 DNA reads TGTGCCAGCAGCTTAGGCCGGTCGCTATTAGAGCAGTACTTC. Amino acids: CASSLGRSLLEQYF. Drawing the rest from reference TRBV13 and TRBJ2-7, the complete variable domain is AAGVIQSPRHLIKEKRETATLKCYPIPRHDTVYWYQQGPGQDPQFLISFYEKMQSDKGSIPDRFSAQQFSDYHSELNMSSLELGDSALYFCASSLGRSLLEQYFGPGTRLTVT.

On this clone itself: At one end, the junction sequence differs from germline, possibly due to a read error. The V and J genes are TRBV6-5 and TRBJ2-4; TRBD1 agrees at 9 bases. The CDR3 consists of 14 residues. CDR1 MNHEY and CDR2 SVGAGI come from the germline V gene. The chain's CDR3 is CASSNSGTGKSEYF. DNA of the CDR3: TGTGCCAGCAGTAACTCCGGGACAGGGAAAAGTGAGTACTTC.

CDR3 protein: CASSFRGGIQETQYF. CDR3 DNA sequence: TGTGCCAGCAGTTTCCGGGGCGGAATCCAAGAGACCCAGTACTTC. This chain joins TRBV28 and TRBJ2-5; D tentatively reads TRBD1 or TRBD2 (5 bases each). V was trimmed by 3 bases and J by 1 base, leaving 12 bases between them. The CDR3 sequence is 15 residues long. The V gene's germline CDR1 is MDHEN and CDR2 SYDVKM. Looking up the rest from reference TRBV28 and TRBJ2-5 gives the full variable domain: DVKVTQSSRYLVKRTGEKVFLECVQDMDHENMFWYRQDPGLGLRLIYFSYDVKMKEKGDIPEGYSVSREKKERFSLILESASTNQTSMYLCASSFRGGIQETQYFGPGTRLLVL.

The chain is built from TRBV10-3 and TRBJ1-2; D is uncertain. The CDR3 runs to 13 residues. Deletions cut 2 bases from V and 4 bases from J, with 8 bases between. Per the germline V gene, CDR1 is ENHRY and CDR2 is SYGVKD. The CDR3 loop is CAISERAVYGYTF. The CDR3 DNA is TGTGCCATCAGTGAGAGGGCTGTCTATGGCTACACCTTC.

This rearrangement joins TRBV4-1 to TRBJ1-5; D is possibly TRBD1 (5 bases). Trimming took 0 bases from V and 0 from J, leaving 12 bases between them. CDR1 and CDR2 (germline): MGHRA, YSYEKL. The length of the CDR3 is 17 residues. DNA of the CDR3: TGCGCCAGCAGCCAAGATCGTGGGGGGAATAGCAATCAGCCCCAGCATTTT. Its protein product is CASSQDRGGNSNQPQHF.

This clone was seen a single time. This chain connects TRBV6-5 to TRBJ2-5; a weak D match, TRBD1 (7 bases). Trimming took off 6 bases at V and 5 bases at J, with 13 bases between the two ends. CDR1 is MNHEY, CDR2 SVGAGI, per germline. This CDR3 spans 13 amino acids. The CDR3 DNA follows: TGTGCCAGCAGCCTCAGGGGGGTGGAGACCCAGTACTTC. Translating it yields CASSLRGVETQYF.

V is TRBV9 and J is TRBJ2-7, with no clear D. The ends were cut back, 1 base at V and 2 bases at J, with 7 bases in the middle. Germline CDR1 SGDLS, CDR2 YYNGEE. CDR3 size: 13 residues. CDR3 loop: CASSVNDAYEQYF. The CDR3 DNA reads TGTGCCAGCAGCGTAAACGACGCCTACGAGCAGTACTTC. Supplemented by reference TRBV9 and TRBJ2-7, the full variable domain reads DSGVTQTPKHLITATGQRVTLRCSPRSGDLSVYWYQQSLDQGLQFLIQYYNGEERAKGNILERFSAQQFPDLHSELNLSSLELGDSALYFCASSVNDAYEQYFGPGTRLTVT.

This sequence joins TRBV7-2 and TRBJ2-3, with D possibly matching TRBD2 (6 bases). The CDR3 totals 15 residues. With 5 bases removed from V and 3 bases from J, the gap between germline ends came to 15 bases. Germline CDR1 SGHTA, CDR2 FQGNSA. CDR3 in DNA: TGTGCCAGCAGCCCGGACTACCTCCAGACAGATACGCAGTATTTT. Its translation is CASSPDYLQTDTQYF.

The chain couples TRBV5-4 to TRBJ2-1, with 8 bases identical to TRBD1. Germline trimming cut 1 base from V and 14 bases from J; bases unmatched to any gene: 2. There are 11 residues in the CDR3. Germline CDR1 reads SGHNT; CDR2 reads YYREEE (reference sequence). Written as DNA, the CDR3 is TGTGCCAGCAGCTTGCAGGGGGCCAAGTTCTTC. Its translation is CASSLQGAKFF.

This chain connects TRBV7-9 to TRBJ2-7; D is ambiguous. The CDR3 has 16 residues. The V and J ends lost 5 bases and 1 base respectively, with 18 bases between them. CDR1 SEHNR and CDR2 FQNEAQ come from the germline V gene (reference sequence). The CDR3 sequence is CASSASRVGSSYEQYF. The CDR3 region has the DNA TGTGCCAGCAGCGCCAGCCGCGTGGGAAGTTCCTACGAGCAGTACTTC.